Shown below are 27 T cell receptor beta chains from a single sample sequenced in a study of blood T cell repertoires in COVID-19 (dated by TCRdb to 2020 to 2022). Library preparation employed the immunoSEQ multiplex PCR assay. What TCRdb holds here is the immuneACCESS table cut down to in-frame rearrangements. Part of the clones is not present; checked against another copy, under half of the missing clones reflect an unresolved V gene, and the others are unexplained. In all, the sample holds some 240,000 clones, and roughly 88% of those were seen once. Roughly 1.4% of the sample is held by the ten biggest clonotypes. Sequenced sample: peripheral blood. The origin of the receptors is a woman aged 40 to 50 who had recovered from COVID-19.

The chain combines TRBV6-1 with TRBJ2-3; 12 bases align to TRBD2. After removal of 4 bases from V and 0 bases from J, the junction contained 2 bases not matched to a gene. The CDR3 sequence is 16 residues long. The germline gives CDR1 MNHNS, CDR2 SASEGT. CDR3 DNA sequence: TGTGCCAGCAGTGCGGGACTAGCGGGTAGCACAGATACGCAGTATTTT. This translates into CASSAGLAGSTDTQYF.

The chain employs TRBV7-8 and TRBJ2-3; D unresolved. Germline lookup yields CDR1 SGHVS and CDR2 FQNEAQ. The CDR3 sequence is 16 residues long. Deletions cut 1 base from V and 1 base from J, with 12 bases between. The CDR3 DNA reads as TGTGCCAGCAGCTTAGTCTTTAGTGTGGGCACAGATACGCAGTATTTT. Amino acid sequence: CASSLVFSVGTDTQYF. Filled out from reference TRBV7-8 and TRBJ2-3, the complete variable domain reads GAGVSQSPRYKVAKRGQDVALRCDPISGHVSLFWYQQALGQGPEFLTYFQNEAQLDKSGLPSDRFFAERPEGSVSTLKIQRTQQEDSAVYLCASSLVFSVGTDTQYFGPGTRLTVL.

The rearrangement links TRBV6-5 to TRBJ1-1; D may be TRBD1 (6 bases). Germline V gene data show CDR1 as MNHEY and CDR2 as SVGAGI. The CDR3 totals 14 residues. Trimming shortened V by 10 bases and J by 1 base, and 16 bases separated the two germline ends. The CDR3 here is CATTGFRPNTEAFF. As DNA, the CDR3 is TGTGCCACAACAGGGTTTCGACCGAACACTGAAGCTTTCTTT.

This clone was counted at least ten times. The chain combines TRBV6-5 with TRBJ2-7, with 10 nucleotides matching TRBD2. CDR1 is MNHEY and CDR2 is SVGAGI in the germline V gene. V lost 0 bases and J lost 2; bases outside the gene matches: 4. This CDR3 has 16 amino acids. The CDR3 here is CASSYSPSGGPYEQYF. CDR3 sequence (DNA): TGTGCCAGCAGTTACTCCCCTAGCGGGGGTCCCTACGAGCAGTACTTC.

The chain joins TRBV12-5 to TRBJ2-1, with 7 bases identical to TRBD1. V shed 4 bases, J shed 0 bases, and the junction held 6 bases outside the gene matches. Germline-derived CDR1 and CDR2 are LGHNT and FRNRAP. This CDR3 contains 16 residues. Here the CDR3 reads CASGWTTGSSYNEQFF. The CDR3 coding sequence is TGTGCTAGTGGTTGGACGACAGGGAGCTCCTACAATGAGCAGTTCTTC.

The J gene is TRBJ2-1, the V gene TRBV19; the match to TRBD1 covers 8 bases. Trimming at V came to 7 bases and at J to 4 bases, leaving 9 bases not matched to a gene. The germline CDR1 and CDR2 sequences are LNHDA and SQIVND (reference sequence). The CDR3 extends over 15 amino acids. The CDR3 spells CASIERTGPYNEQFF. The CDR3 DNA reads TGTGCCAGTATTGAGAGGACAGGGCCGTACAATGAGCAGTTCTTC. The variable domain in full, with the rest retrieved from reference TRBV19 and TRBJ2-1, is DGGITQSPKYLFRKEGQNVTLSCEQNLNHDAMYWYRQDPGQGLRLIYYSQIVNDFQKGDIAEGYSVSREKKESFPLTVTSAQKNPTAFYLCASIERTGPYNEQFFGPGTRLTVL.

V and J are TRBV27 and TRBJ2-5, with 9 bases fitting TRBD2. Losses at the gene ends were 4 bases for V and 2 bases for J; bases not matched to a gene: 11. From germline, CDR1 is MNHEY and CDR2 SMNVEV (reference sequence). This CDR3 region has 17 residues. CDR3 nucleotides: TGTGCCAGCAGTTCCGGGGCGGGGGGGCTGAATCAAGAGACCCAGTACTTC. Translation: CASSSGAGGLNQETQYF.

V usage is TRBV30 and J usage is TRBJ1-1; D remains unclear. Trimming took off 2 bases at V and 3 bases at J, with 10 bases between the two ends. Germline V gene lookup returns CDR1 GTSNPN and CDR2 SVGIG (reference sequence). There are 13 residues in the CDR3. The CDR3 is CAWSKDSDTEAFF. The CDR3 DNA reads as TGTGCCTGGAGTAAAGACTCCGACACTGAAGCTTTCTTT.

The chain has TRBV3-1 (or the pseudogene TRBV3-2) and TRBJ1-2, with D possibly matching TRBD1 (5 bases). Germline V gene data show CDR1 as LGHDT and CDR2 as YNNKEL (reference sequence). CDR3 length: 17 residues. Trimming removed 8 bases from V and 7 bases from J, with 29 bases in between. The CDR3 loop reads CASRKSGVGSVTRGYTF. The CDR3 bases are TGTGCCAGCCGAAAGTCGGGGGTAGGATCAGTGACCCGTGGCTACACCTTC.

This chain joins TRBV30 and TRBJ2-1; D is perhaps TRBD1 (6 bases). V lost 2 bases and J 6 bases, leaving 17 bases between the germline ends. Germline loops: CDR1 GTSNPN, CDR2 SVGIG (reference sequence). The CDR3 covers 15 residues. CDR3 nucleotide sequence: TGTGCCTGGAGTCTGAGCCCCGGGACACTCAATGAGCAGTTCTTC. As protein: CAWSLSPGTLNEQFF. Full variable domain (remainder filled in from reference TRBV30 and TRBJ2-1): SQTIHQWPATLVQPVGSPLSLECTVEGTSNPNLYWYRQAAGRGLQLLFYSVGIGQISSEVPQNLSASRPQDRQFILSSKKLLLSDSGFYLCAWSLSPGTLNEQFFGPGTRLTVL.

The rearrangement uses TRBV14 and TRBJ1-5; TRBD1 is a possible D gene (5 bases). V lost 9 bases and J 6 bases, leaving 21 bases between the germline ends. This CDR3 has 15 amino acids. CDR1 is SGHDN, CDR2 FVKESK, per germline. The CDR3 region is CARKILAGGGQPQHF. DNA for the CDR3: TGTGCCAGAAAAATCTTGGCCGGGGGGGGTCAGCCCCAGCATTTT.

Here the CDR3 DNA reads TGTGCCAGCAGTTGGGGTCAAGGGGTCCAGCCCCAGCATTTT. This encodes CASSWGQGVQPQHF. The rearrangement links TRBV6-2 or TRBV6-3 to TRBJ1-5; tentative D call: TRBD1 (5 bases). Trimming removed 4 bases at V and 7 bases at J, with 14 bases between. CDR3 length: 14 residues. Germline V gene sequence: CDR1 MNHEY, CDR2 SVGEGT.

This sequence joins TRBV5-1 and TRBJ1-1; maybe TRBD1 (6 bases). V was shortened by 7 bases and J by 5 bases, with 15 bases between the two germline ends. Germline V gene data show CDR1 as SGHRS and CDR2 as YFSETQ. There are 13 residues in the CDR3. The CDR3 spells CASGSDRSTEAFF. CDR3 nucleotides: TGCGCCAGCGGATCCGACAGGTCAACTGAAGCTTTCTTT. Combining the CDR3 with reference TRBV5-1 and TRBJ1-1 gives the whole variable domain KAGVTQTPRYLIKTRGQQVTLSCSPISGHRSVSWYQQTPGQGLQFLFEYFSETQRNKGNFPGRFSGRQFSNSRSEMNVSTLELGDSALYLCASGSDRSTEAFFGQGTRLTVV.

The V call is TRBV7-9, the J call TRBJ2-7; a weak D match, TRBD1 (5 bases). V lost 5 bases, J lost 6 bases, and 11 bases lay in between. The CDR3 is made up of 12 amino acids. Germline loops: CDR1 SEHNR, CDR2 FQNEAQ (reference sequence). The CDR3 reads CASSPTGIEQYF. CDR3 nucleotide sequence: TGTGCCAGCAGCCCCACAGGAATCGAGCAGTACTTC.

The rearrangement joins TRBV15 to TRBJ2-3; D is ambiguous. Trimming pared 1 base from V and 2 bases from J, leaving 13 bases between. The CDR3 loop spans 16 amino acids. Germline values: CDR1 LNHNV, CDR2 YYDKDF (reference sequence). The CDR3 region is CATSRGLEAYTDTQYF. CDR3 DNA sequence: TGTGCCACCAGCAGAGGGCTAGAAGCCTACACAGATACGCAGTATTTT. The whole variable domain, remainder taken from reference TRBV15 and TRBJ2-3, is DAMVIQNPRYQVTQFGKPVTLSCSQTLNHNVMYWYQQKSSQAPKLLFHYYDKDFNNEADTPDNFQSRRPNTSFCFLDIRSPGLGDTAMYLCATSRGLEAYTDTQYFGPGTRLTVL.

This chain uses TRBV28 with TRBJ1-4; 7 bases match TRBD1. V trimming: 6 bases; J trimming: 3 bases; junction bases outside the gene matches: 7. CDR3 size: 15 residues. Germline V gene data show CDR1 as MDHEN and CDR2 as SYDVKM. This chain's CDR3 is CASRSQGFPNEKLFF. CDR3 DNA sequence: TGTGCCAGCAGATCACAGGGGTTTCCTAATGAAAAACTGTTTTTT. Full variable domain (remainder filled in from reference TRBV28 and TRBJ1-4): DVKVTQSSRYLVKRTGEKVFLECVQDMDHENMFWYRQDPGLGLRLIYFSYDVKMKEKGDIPEGYSVSREKKERFSLILESASTNQTSMYLCASRSQGFPNEKLFFGSGTQLSVL.

This rearrangement joins TRBV7-2 to TRBJ2-5, with D hard to call. This CDR3 contains 12 residues. Germline V gene lookup returns CDR1 SGHTA and CDR2 FQGNSA. Trimming took 5 bases from V and 3 from J, leaving 7 bases between them. The CDR3 loop is CASSPTEETQYF. The CDR3 DNA is TGTGCCAGCAGCCCTACAGAAGAGACCCAGTACTTC.

V usage is TRBV6-1 and J usage is TRBJ2-1; TRBD1 matches 9 bases. This CDR3 has 16 amino acids. J gave up 5 bases and V 3 bases, and 8 bases lay outside the gene matches. Germline lookup yields CDR1 MNHNS and CDR2 SASEGT. The CDR3 sequence: CASSDEGQGIHNEQFF. For the CDR3, the DNA is TGTGCCAGCAGTGACGAAGGACAGGGGATCCACAATGAGCAGTTCTTC.

This chain uses TRBV11-3 with TRBJ2-7; tentative D call: TRBD1 (6 bases). The CDR3 is 17 residues long. Germline V lookup: CDR1 SGHNT, CDR2 YENEEA. V was clipped by 3 bases and J by 2 bases, with 20 bases between them. The CDR3 nucleotides read TGTGCCAGCAGCTTCATCTCCTTGGGAGACAGGACCTACGAGCAGTACTTC. This sequence encodes CASSFISLGDRTYEQYF.

The chain couples TRBV7-2 to TRBJ2-5; D may be TRBD1 (5 bases). Germline loops: CDR1 SGHTA, CDR2 FQGNSA. Deletions cut 8 bases from V and 5 bases from J, with 24 bases between. This CDR3 contains 16 residues. This chain's CDR3 is CASGPFPQALGETQYF. The CDR3 bases are TGTGCCAGCGGTCCCTTTCCACAGGCGTTGGGGGAGACCCAGTACTTC.

The rearrangement joins TRBV24-1 to TRBJ1-2, with TRBD1 matching 7 bases. Germline trimming cut 4 bases from V and 5 bases from J; bases unmatched to any gene: 6. CDR1 is KGHDR, CDR2 SFDVKD, per germline. The CDR3 extends over 14 amino acids. The CDR3 bases are TGTGCCACCAGTGAACTTGACAGGGCTTATGGCTACACCTTC. Its translation: CATSELDRAYGYTF.

The CDR3 coding sequence is TGTGCCAGTACCCGAGGGACAGCCAGCACAGATACGCAGTATTTT. Its translation: CASTRGTASTDTQYF. The chain has TRBV19 and TRBJ2-3; 7 positions agree with TRBD1. Trimming at V came to 7 bases and at J to 0 bases, leaving 7 bases not matched to a gene. The CDR3 has 15 amino acids. Germline loops: CDR1 LNHDA, CDR2 SQIVND (reference sequence).

The rearrangement joins TRBV5-1 to TRBJ2-5; 7 bases match TRBD2. V shed 3 bases and J 3 bases; nucleotides not matched to a gene: 2. The CDR3 runs to 13 residues. Germline V CDR1 and CDR2: SGHRS, YFSETQ. The CDR3 reads CASSWSGKETQYF. The CDR3 DNA reads as TGCGCCAGCAGCTGGAGCGGGAAAGAGACCCAGTACTTC.

The V and J genes are TRBV6-5 and TRBJ1-1; a weak D match, TRBD1 (5 bases). The V and J ends lost 8 bases and 0 bases respectively, with 16 bases between them. Germline V gives CDR1 MNHEY, CDR2 SVGAGI. The CDR3 contains 15 residues. As DNA, the CDR3 is TGTGCCAGCTGGGGCATGACAGACTTGAACACTGAAGCTTTCTTT. This gives the protein CASWGMTDLNTEAFF.

This clone was detected once. The V call is TRBV6-5, the J call TRBJ1-6, with 10 bases aligning to TRBD1. Germline CDR1 and CDR2: MNHEY and SVGAGI. The CDR3 sequence is 14 residues long. With V trimmed by 6 bases and J by 9 bases, 5 bases remained unmatched. DNA for the CDR3: TGTGCCAGCAGCAGGACAGGGGGTAGTTCACCCCTCCACTTT. This translates into CASSRTGGSSPLHF.

The genes are TRBV6-2 or TRBV6-3 and TRBJ1-5; possibly TRBD1 for D (6 bases). V was clipped by 6 bases and J by 1 base, with 10 bases between them. This CDR3 contains 14 residues. The germline gives CDR1 MNHEY, CDR2 SVGEGT. As DNA, the CDR3 is TGTGCCAGCAGCCGCGGACAGAGCAATCAGCCCCAGCATTTT. Encoded protein: CASSRGQSNQPQHF.

J is TRBJ2-3 and V is TRBV10-3; D is perhaps TRBD1 (6 bases). The CDR3 has 14 residues. Trimming stripped 4 bases from V and 5 bases from J, with 13 bases between. Germline CDR1 ENHRY, CDR2 SYGVKD. CDR3 protein: CAISGSQGQDTQYF. The CDR3 DNA sequence: TGTGCCATCAGTGGGAGCCAGGGGCAAGATACGCAGTATTTT.